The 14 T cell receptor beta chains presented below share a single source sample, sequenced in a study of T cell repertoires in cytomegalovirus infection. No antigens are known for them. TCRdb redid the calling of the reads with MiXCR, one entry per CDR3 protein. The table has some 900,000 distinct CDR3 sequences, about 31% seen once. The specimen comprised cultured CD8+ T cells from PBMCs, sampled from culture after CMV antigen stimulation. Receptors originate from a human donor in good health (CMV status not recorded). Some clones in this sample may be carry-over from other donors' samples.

CDR3 protein: CAISLFRDINSYEQYF. The CDR3 DNA is TGTGCCATCAGTCTTTTCCGGGACATCAACTCCTACGAGCAGTACTTC. The chain has TRBV10-3 and TRBJ2-7, with D possibly matching TRBD1 (6 bases). V shed 5 bases and J shed 0 bases, with 17 bases lying between them. CDR1 is ENHRY, CDR2 SYGVKD, per germline. This CDR3 is built from 16 residues.

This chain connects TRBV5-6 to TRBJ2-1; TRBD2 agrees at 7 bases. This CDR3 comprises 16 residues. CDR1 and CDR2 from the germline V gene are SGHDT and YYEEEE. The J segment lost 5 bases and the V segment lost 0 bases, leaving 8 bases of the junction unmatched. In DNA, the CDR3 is TGTGCCAGCAGCTTGGTCGAGCGGGGAGGCAACAATGAGCAGTTCTTC. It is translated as CASSLVERGGNNEQFF. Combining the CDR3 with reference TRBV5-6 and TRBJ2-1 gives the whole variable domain DAGVTQSPTHLIKTRGQQVTLRCSPKSGHDTVSWYQQALGQGPQFIFQYYEEEERQRGNFPDRFSGHQFPNYSSELNVNALLLGDSALYLCASSLVERGGNNEQFFGPGTRLTVL.

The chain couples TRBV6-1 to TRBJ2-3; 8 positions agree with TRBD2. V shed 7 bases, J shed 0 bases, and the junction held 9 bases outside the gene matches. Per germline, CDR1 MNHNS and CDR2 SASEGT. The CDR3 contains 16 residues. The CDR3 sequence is CASIPIRGGSTDTQYF. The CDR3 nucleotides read TGTGCCAGCATTCCCATCCGGGGGGGTAGCACAGATACGCAGTATTTT.

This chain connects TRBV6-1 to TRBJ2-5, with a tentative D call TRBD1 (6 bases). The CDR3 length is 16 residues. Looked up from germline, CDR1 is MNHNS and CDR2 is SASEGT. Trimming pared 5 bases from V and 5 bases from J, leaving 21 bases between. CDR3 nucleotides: TGTGCCAGCAGTCCCTTGGGGACACTGGGTTGGGAGACCCAGTACTTC. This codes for CASSPLGTLGWETQYF.

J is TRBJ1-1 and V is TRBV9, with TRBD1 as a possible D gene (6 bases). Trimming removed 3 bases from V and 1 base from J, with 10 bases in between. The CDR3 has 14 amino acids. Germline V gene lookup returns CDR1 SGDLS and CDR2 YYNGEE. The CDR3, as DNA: TGTGCCAGCAGCGGGACAGCGAAGAACACTGAAGCTTTCTTT. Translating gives CASSGTAKNTEAFF.

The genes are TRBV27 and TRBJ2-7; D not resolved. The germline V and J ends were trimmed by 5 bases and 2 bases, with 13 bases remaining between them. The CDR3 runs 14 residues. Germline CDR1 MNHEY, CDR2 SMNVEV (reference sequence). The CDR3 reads CASSNPGSAYEQYF. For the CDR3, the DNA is TGTGCCAGCAGTAATCCGGGTTCCGCCTACGAGCAGTACTTC.

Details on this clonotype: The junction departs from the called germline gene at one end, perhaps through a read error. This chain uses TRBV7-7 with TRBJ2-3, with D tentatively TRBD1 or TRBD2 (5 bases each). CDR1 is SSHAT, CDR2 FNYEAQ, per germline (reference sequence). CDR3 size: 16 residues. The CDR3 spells CASSERVGAGTDTQYF. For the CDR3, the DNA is TGTGCTAGCAGCGAACGAGTCGGGGCGGGCACAGATACGCAGTATTTT.

CDR3 sequence (DNA): TGTGCCAGCAGTTACTCGCAGGGGCTTGGGGAGACCCAGTACTTC. It yields the protein CASSYSQGLGETQYF. The gene calls are TRBV6-5 and TRBJ2-5; D might be TRBD1 (6 bases). The CDR3 is 15 residues long. Germline CDR1 is MNHEY and CDR2 is SVGAGI. V shed 0 bases and J shed 5 bases, with 13 bases lying between them.

The CDR3 nucleotides read TGTGCCAGCAGCGTAGGTAAAGGAAGAAGCTATGGCTACACCTTC. Its translation is CASSVGKGRSYGYTF. The V call is TRBV9, the J call TRBJ1-2; D remains ambiguous. V was clipped by 0 bases and J by 4 bases, with 13 bases between them. CDR1 is SGDLS, CDR2 YYNGEE, per germline. The CDR3 loop spans 15 amino acids.

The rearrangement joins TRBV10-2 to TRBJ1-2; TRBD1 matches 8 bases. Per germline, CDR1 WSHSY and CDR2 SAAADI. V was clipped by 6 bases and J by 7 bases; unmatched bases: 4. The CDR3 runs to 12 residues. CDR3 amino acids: CASRSGGLGYTF. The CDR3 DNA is TGCGCCAGCAGATCAGGGGGCCTTGGCTACACCTTC.

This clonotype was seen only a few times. CDR3 in DNA: TGTGCCAGCAGCGTGTCCGGGACAGGCAACTACGAGCAGTACGTC. It yields the protein CASSVSGTGNYEQYV. The rearrangement links TRBV7-9 to TRBJ2-7, with TRBD1 matching over 8 bases. The CDR3 covers 15 residues. Trimming at V came to 5 bases and at J to 3 bases, leaving 9 bases not matched to a gene. CDR1 is SEHNR, CDR2 FQNEAQ, per germline (reference sequence).

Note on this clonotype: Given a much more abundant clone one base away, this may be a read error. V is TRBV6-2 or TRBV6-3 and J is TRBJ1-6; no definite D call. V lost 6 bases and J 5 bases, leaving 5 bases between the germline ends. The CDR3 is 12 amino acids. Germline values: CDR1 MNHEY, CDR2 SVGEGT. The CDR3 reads CASSPHNSPLHF. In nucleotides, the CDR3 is TGTGCCAGCAGCCCTCATAATTCACCCCTCCACTTT.

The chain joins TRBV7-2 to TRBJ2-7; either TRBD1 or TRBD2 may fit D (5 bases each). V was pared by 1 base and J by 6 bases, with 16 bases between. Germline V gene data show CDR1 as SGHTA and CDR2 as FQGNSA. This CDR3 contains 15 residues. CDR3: CASSLDPVAGSEQYV. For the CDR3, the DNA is TGTGCCAGCAGCTTAGATCCCGTGGCAGGGAGCGAGCAGTACGTC.

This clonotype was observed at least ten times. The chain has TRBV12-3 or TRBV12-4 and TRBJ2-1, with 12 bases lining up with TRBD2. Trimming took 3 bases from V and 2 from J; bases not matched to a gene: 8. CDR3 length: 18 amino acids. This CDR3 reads CASSFRTSGALPYNEQFF. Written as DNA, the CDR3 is TGTGCCAGCAGTTTTCGGACTAGCGGGGCCCTGCCCTACAATGAGCAGTTCTTC.